This entry is about one T cell receptor (beta chain). Its antigen is not known. V gave up 5 bases and J gave up 7 bases, with 12 bases separating them. The CDR3 has 12 amino acids. A second PCR, run for 7 to 11 cycles, used a sample-barcoded 5' primer plus a J-beta primer mix. Each cDNA molecule was tagged by a template-switch adaptor that had 12 random nucleotides. Per-sample output comprised a minimum of 2.5 million paired-end reads containing CDR3. TCRdb analysed the 5' RACE reads with MiXCR anew, one entry per CDR3 protein. The data show about 1,500,000 distinct CDR3 sequences, 40% to 50% seen once. These data originate in a study of blood T cells in healthy people across ages. Notes on the study in general: Unsorted PBMC input precluded a conclusive naive versus antigen-experienced comparison. One million T cells yielded diversity estimates that were considered underestimates.

This receptor was taken from a woman aged 18-35 years in good health. The sequenced sample was blood. V usage is TRBV12-3 or TRBV12-4 and J usage is TRBJ2-7; D might be TRBD2 (6 bases). This CDR3 is CASSLQRAEQYF. The CDR3 coding sequence is TGTGCCAGCAGTCTCCAGCGGGCGGAGCAGTACTTC.